A selection of T cell receptor beta chains follows, all from one sample in a study of patients and donors after allogeneic stem cell transplantation. TCRdb reprocessed the RT-PCR reads via MiXCR and lists one record per CDR3 protein. The data show under 35,000 distinct CDR3 sequences, with 37% seen just once and around 80% held by the top ten. Sequenced sample: blood, either unsorted or a sorted T cell fraction (not recorded which). Receptors were obtained from a human donor who was either an allogeneic HSCT recipient or a stem cell or donor lymphocyte infusion donor (not recorded which). It is not recorded whose cells these are; they may come from a transplant donor. Each CDR3 is given with its conserved first and last residue. Fields, in order: D gene, clone size, V gene, J gene, CDR3 DNA, CDR3 protein. D genes are given only for firm matches. Clone size is not always given. Where it is, it says once, few, many or a class for expanded clones.

NA	few	TRBV27	TRBJ1-1	TGTGCCAGCAGTTTAGGGTCAGGCGTGGCGACTGAAGCTTTCTTT	CASSLGSGVATEAFF
NA	few	TRBV20-1	TRBJ1-6	TGCAGTGCTAGCCTGCCGAGCTCCTATAATTCACCCCTCCACTTT	CSASLPSSYNSPLHF
TRBD2	NA	TRBV29-1	TRBJ2-7	TGCAGCGTTCTGGCGGGAGGCAGCTCCTACAATGAGCAGTACTTC	CSVLAGGSSYNEQYF
NA	few	TRBV3-1	TRBJ1-1	TGTGCCAGCAGCCGGAATCAAGCCGCTTTCTTT	CASSRNQAAFF
NA	few	TRBV27	TRBJ2-2	TGTGCCAGCAGTTACGCCCGTAACACCGGGGAGCTGTTTTTT	CASSYARNTGELFF
NA	NA	TRBV29-1	TRBJ2-7	TGCAGCGGTGGACAGACCTACGAGCAGTACTTC	CSGGQTYEQYF
NA	NA	TRBV6-1	TRBJ1-4	TGTGCCAGCAGTGAAGCGGAAGGCGGTAGTGAAAAACTGTTTTTT	CASSEAEGGSEKLFF
TRBD1	few	TRBV27	TRBJ2-2	TGTGCCAGCCCGGGACAGGGCGAAACCGGGGAGCTGTTTTTT	CASPGQGETGELFF
NA	NA	TRBV12-3/TRBV12-4	TRBJ2-3	TGTGCCAGCTCTCTCCAGCTATTTAGCACAGATACGCAGTATTTT	CASSLQLFSTDTQYF
NA	NA	TRBV29-1	TRBJ1-6	TGCAGCGTTAGAGACAGGTTAAATTCACCCCTCCACTTT	CSVRDRLNSPLHF
NA	few	TRBV19	TRBJ1-3	TGTGCCAGTAGTGGGGGAAGAGAATTGGCCTCTGGAAACACCATATATTTT	CASSGGRELASGNTIYF